This TCR beta chain was recorded in a study of technical replicates of blood from four donors. V lost 3 bases and J lost 0, with 15 bases in between. Looked up from germline, CDR1 is SGHNT and CDR2 is YYREEE (reference sequence). This CDR3 region has 16 residues. A single count supports this clone. Method: immunoSEQ multiplex PCR; TCRdb's copy keeps in-frame clones and lacks some. Altogether fewer than 70,000 clones are present, 75% to 90% being singletons, with the ten largest covering 5% to 5.5%. The genes are TRBV5-4 and TRBJ1-2, with a tentative D call TRBD1 (5 bases). The receptor's source is a human donor in good health. Some clones in this sample may be carry-over from other donors' samples. The source material was PBMCs. Written as DNA, the CDR3 is TGTGCCAGCAGCTACGATCCAGGGTCGGCTAACTATGGCTACACCTTC. Translated: CASSYDPGSANYGYTF.